The clone carrying this T cell receptor (beta chain) was counted many times. These data are taken from a study of T cells after yellow fever vaccination. Overall study results and limits: Abundant clonotypes from the bulk population could contaminate FACS-sorted repertoires.

Trimming stripped 3 bases from V and 9 bases from J, with 14 bases between. Germline V gene lookup returns CDR1 DFQATT and CDR2 SNEGSKA (reference sequence). CDR3 length: 12 amino acids. One entry per CDR3 protein results from TCRdb running MiXCR on the 5' RACE reads. The table includes roughly 45,000 distinct CDR3 sequences, 6.5% to 8.5% detected once. This receptor was obtained from a man aged 25-45 years who received the YFV17D yellow fever vaccine. V gene TRBV20-1 combines with J gene TRBJ2-5, with TRBD1 as a possible D gene (5 bases). The input for sequencing was CD8+ T cells not binding an NS4B(214-222) dextramer, sorted from PBMCs, taken 45 days after the yellow fever booster vaccination. DNA of the CDR3: TGCAGTGCTAGCGGCAGGGTGGCGGCCCAGTACTTC. Protein: CSASGRVAAQYF.